This T cell receptor beta chain was identified during a study of control samples from healthy donors and cancer patients. The ends were cut back, 3 bases at V and 0 bases at J, with 8 bases in the middle. Germline CDR1 and CDR2: ENHRY and SYGVKD. The CDR3 has 15 residues. Using immunoSEQ multiplex PCR, the repertoire was profiled, and TCRdb retains in-frame clones only, with some absent. In the table there are approximately 190,000 clones, approximately 90% of which are singletons. The chain links TRBV10-3 to TRBJ2-2; D possibly matches TRBD1 or TRBD2 (5 bases each). The receptor comes from a man aged 25 to 45 in good health. Source material: blood. CDR3 coding DNA: TGTGCCATCAGTGATGGGGGAACGAACACCGGGGAGCTGTTTTTT. Its protein product is CAISDGGTNTGELFF.